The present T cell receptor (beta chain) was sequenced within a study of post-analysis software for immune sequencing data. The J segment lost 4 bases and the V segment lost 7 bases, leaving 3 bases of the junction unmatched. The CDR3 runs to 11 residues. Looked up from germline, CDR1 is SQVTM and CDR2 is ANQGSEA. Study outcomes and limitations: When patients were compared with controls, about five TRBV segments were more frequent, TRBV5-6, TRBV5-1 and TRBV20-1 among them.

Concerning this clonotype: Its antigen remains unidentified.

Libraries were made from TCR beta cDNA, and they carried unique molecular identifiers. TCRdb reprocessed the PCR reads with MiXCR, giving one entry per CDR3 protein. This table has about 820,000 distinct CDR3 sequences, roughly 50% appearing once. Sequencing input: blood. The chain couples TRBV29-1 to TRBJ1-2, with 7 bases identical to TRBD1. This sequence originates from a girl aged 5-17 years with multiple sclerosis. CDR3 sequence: CSARDSYGYTF. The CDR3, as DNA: TGCAGCGCCCGGGACAGCTATGGCTACACCTTC.